This T cell receptor (beta chain) is from a study of response to subunit inactivated influenza vaccine. Study outcomes and limitations: A suggestion made by the authors is that each seasonal influenza vaccination recruits few new T cells.

TCRdb itself ran the RT-PCR reads through MiXCR, one entry per CDR3 protein. The table includes approximately 570,000 distinct CDR3 sequences, less than 10% detected once. This clonotype was observed a few times. The target antigen is unknown. The source is a man aged 50-75 years who received an inactivated influenza vaccine. The material was PBMCs from blood, obtained less than 30 months after vaccination.

The CDR3 bases are TGTGCCAGCATCCGGGACTCGAACACCGGGGAGCTGTTTTTT. Protein sequence: CASIRDSNTGELFF. The chain carries TRBV7-2 and TRBJ2-2; TRBD2 is a possible D gene (6 bases). Germline values: CDR1 SGHTA, CDR2 FQGNSA. V was pared by 7 bases and J by 0 bases, with 9 bases between. The CDR3 runs to 14 residues.